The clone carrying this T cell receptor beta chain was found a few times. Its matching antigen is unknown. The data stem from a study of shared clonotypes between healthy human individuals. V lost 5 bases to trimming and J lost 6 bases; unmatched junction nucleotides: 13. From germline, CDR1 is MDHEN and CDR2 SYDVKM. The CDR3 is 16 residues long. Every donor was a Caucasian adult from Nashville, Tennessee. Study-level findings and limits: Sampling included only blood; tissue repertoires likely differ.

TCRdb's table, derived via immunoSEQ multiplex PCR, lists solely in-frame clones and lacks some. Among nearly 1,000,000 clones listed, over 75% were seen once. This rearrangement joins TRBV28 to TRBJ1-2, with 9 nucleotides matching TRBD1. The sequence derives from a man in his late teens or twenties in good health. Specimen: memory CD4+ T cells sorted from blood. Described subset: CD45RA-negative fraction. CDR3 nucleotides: TGTGCCAGCAGTCCCCTCGCCCTCACAGGGGGCAATGGCTACACCTTC. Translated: CASSPLALTGGNGYTF.